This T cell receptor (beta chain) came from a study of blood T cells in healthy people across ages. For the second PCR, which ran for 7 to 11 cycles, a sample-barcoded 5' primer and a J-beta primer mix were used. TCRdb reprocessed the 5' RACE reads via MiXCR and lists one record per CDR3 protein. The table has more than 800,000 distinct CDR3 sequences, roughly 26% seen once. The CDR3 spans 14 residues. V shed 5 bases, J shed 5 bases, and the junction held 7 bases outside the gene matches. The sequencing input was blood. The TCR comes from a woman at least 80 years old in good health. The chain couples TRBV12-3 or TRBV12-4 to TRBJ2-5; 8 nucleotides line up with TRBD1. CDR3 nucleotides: TGTGCCAGCAGTCGGGACAGGTTGGAGGAGACCCAGTACTTC. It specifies CASSRDRLEETQYF.